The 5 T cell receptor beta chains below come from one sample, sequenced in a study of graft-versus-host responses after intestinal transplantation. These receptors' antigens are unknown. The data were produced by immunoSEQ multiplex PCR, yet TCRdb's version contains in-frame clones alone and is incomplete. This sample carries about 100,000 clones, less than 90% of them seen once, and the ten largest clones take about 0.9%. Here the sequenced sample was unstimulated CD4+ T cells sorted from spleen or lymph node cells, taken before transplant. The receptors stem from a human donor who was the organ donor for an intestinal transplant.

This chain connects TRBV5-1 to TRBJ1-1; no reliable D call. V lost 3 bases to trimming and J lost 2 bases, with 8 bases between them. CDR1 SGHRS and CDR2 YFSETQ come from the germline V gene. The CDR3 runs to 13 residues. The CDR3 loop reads CASSSRINTEAFF. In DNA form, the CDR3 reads TGCGCCAGCAGCTCCCGGATTAACACTGAAGCTTTCTTT. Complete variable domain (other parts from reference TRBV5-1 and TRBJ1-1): KAGVTQTPRYLIKTRGQQVTLSCSPISGHRSVSWYQQTPGQGLQFLFEYFSETQRNKGNFPGRFSGRQFSNSRSEMNVSTLELGDSALYLCASSSRINTEAFFGQGTRLTVV.

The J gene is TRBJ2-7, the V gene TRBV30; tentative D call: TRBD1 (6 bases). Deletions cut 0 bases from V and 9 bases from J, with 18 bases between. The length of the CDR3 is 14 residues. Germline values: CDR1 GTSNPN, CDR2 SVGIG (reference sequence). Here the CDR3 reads CAWSVVGAFVGQYF. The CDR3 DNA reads TGTGCCTGGAGTGTGGTGGGGGCGTTTGTCGGGCAGTACTTC.

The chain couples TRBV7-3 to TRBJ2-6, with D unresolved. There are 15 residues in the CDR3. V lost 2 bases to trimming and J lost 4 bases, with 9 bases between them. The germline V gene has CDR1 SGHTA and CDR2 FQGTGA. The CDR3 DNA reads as TGTGCCAGCAGCTTACTTGCGACGGGGGCCAACGTCCTGACTTTC. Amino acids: CASSLLATGANVLTF. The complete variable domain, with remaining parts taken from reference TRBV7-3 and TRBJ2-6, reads GAGVSQTPSNKVTEKGKYVELRCDPISGHTALYWYRQSLGQGPEFLIYFQGTGAADDSGLPNDRFFAVRPEGSVSTLKIQRTERGDSAVYLCASSLLATGANVLTFGAGSRLTVL.

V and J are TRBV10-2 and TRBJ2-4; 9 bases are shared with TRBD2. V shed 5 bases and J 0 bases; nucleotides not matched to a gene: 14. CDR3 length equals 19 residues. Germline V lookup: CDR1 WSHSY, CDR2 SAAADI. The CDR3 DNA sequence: TGCGCCAGCAGTTTGAACCCAGCGGGGGGCTTCCAAGCCAAAAACATTCAGTACTTC. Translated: CASSLNPAGGFQAKNIQYF.

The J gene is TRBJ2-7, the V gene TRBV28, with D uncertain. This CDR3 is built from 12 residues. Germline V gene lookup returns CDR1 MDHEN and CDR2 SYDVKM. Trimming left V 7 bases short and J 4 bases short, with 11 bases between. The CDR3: CASKEREYEQYF. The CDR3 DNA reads TGTGCCAGCAAGGAAAGGGAATACGAGCAGTACTTC.